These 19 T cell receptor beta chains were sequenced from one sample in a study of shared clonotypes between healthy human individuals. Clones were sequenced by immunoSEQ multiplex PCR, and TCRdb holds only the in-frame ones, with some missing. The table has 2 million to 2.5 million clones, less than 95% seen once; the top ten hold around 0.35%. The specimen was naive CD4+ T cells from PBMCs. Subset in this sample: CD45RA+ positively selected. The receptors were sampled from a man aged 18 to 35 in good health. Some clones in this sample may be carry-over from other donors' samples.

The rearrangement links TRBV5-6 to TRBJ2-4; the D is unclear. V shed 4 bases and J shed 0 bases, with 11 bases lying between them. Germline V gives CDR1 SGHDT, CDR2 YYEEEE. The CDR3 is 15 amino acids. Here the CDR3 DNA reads TGTGCCAGCAGCCTCGGTAGTATAGCCAAAAACATTCAGTACTTC. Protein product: CASSLGSIAKNIQYF.

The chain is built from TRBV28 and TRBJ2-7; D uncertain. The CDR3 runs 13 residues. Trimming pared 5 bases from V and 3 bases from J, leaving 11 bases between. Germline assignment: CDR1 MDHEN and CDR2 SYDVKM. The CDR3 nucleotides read TGTGCCAGCAGTCCTCCCGAGGTCTACGAGCAGTACTTC. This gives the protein CASSPPEVYEQYF.

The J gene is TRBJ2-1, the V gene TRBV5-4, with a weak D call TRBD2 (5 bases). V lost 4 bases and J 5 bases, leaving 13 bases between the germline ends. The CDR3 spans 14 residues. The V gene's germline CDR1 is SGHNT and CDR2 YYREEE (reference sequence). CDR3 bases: TGTGCCAGCAGCCTGGACGGACTGCACAATGAGCAGTTCTTC. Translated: CASSLDGLHNEQFF.

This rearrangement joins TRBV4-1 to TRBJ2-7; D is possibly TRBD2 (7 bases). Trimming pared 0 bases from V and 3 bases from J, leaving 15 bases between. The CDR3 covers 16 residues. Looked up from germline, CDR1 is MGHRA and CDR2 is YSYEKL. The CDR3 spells CASSQDGGAPGYEQYF. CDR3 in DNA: TGCGCCAGCAGCCAAGATGGGGGGGCTCCCGGCTACGAGCAGTACTTC.

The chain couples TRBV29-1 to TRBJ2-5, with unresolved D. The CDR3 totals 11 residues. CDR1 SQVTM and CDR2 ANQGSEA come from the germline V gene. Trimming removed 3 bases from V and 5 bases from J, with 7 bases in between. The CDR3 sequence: CSVDPRETQYF. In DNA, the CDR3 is TGCAGCGTTGACCCTCGGGAGACCCAGTACTTC.

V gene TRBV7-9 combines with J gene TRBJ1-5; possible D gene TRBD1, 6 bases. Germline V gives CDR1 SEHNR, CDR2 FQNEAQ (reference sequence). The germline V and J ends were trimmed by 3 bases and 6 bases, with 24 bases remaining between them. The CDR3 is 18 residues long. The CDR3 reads CASSLGLTGRGGGQPQHF. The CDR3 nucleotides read TGTGCCAGCAGCTTGGGCCTAACTGGCAGGGGAGGAGGTCAGCCCCAGCATTTT.

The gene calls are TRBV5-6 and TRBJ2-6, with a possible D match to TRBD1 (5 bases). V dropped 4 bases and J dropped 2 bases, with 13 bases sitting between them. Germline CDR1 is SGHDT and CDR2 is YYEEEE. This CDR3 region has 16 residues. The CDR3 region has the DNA TGTGCCAGCAGCGCTACGACAGCGACTGGGGCCAACGTCCTGACTTTC. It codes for CASSATTATGANVLTF.

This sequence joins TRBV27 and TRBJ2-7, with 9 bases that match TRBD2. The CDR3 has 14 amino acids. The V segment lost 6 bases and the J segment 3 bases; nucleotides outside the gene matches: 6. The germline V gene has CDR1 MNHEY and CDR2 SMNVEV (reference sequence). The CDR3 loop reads CASSKREAYYEQYF. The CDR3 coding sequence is TGTGCCAGCAGCAAGCGGGAGGCTTACTACGAGCAGTACTTC.

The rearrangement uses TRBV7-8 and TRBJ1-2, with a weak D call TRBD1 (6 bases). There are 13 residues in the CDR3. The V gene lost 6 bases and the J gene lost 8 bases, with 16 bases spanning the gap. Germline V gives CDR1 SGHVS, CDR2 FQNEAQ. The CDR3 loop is CASSSHYREGYTF. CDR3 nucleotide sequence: TGTGCCAGCAGTTCCCATTACAGGGAGGGCTACACCTTC.

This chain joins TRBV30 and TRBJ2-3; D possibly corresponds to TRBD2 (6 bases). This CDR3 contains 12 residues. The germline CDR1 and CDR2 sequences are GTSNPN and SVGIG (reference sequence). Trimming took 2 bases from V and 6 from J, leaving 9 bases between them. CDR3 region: CAWSIRGDTQYF. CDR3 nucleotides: TGTGCCTGGAGTATCCGGGGGGATACGCAGTATTTT.

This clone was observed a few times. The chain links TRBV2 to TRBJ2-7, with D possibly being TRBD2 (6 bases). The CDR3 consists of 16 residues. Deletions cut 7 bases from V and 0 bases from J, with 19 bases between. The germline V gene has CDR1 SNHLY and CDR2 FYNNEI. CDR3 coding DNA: TGTGCCAGCATCTCTTTGTGGGAGGCCCTCTCCTACGAGCAGTACTTC. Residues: CASISLWEALSYEQYF.

CDR3 sequence: CASSLGHTDTEAFF. In DNA form, the CDR3 reads TGTGCCAGCAGCCTGGGACATACGGACACTGAAGCTTTCTTT. The chain is built from TRBV4-2 and TRBJ1-1, with D possibly being TRBD1 (6 bases). V lost 4 bases, J lost 3 bases, and 12 bases lay in between. This CDR3 is 14 amino acids long. The germline CDR1 and CDR2 sequences are LGHNA and YNFKEQ.

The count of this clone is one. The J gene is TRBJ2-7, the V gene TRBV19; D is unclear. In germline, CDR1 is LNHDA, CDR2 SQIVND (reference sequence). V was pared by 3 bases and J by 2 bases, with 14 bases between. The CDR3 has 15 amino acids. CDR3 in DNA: TGTGCCAGTAGTATCGGGTCCATGGGCACCTACGAGCAGTACTTC. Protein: CASSIGSMGTYEQYF.

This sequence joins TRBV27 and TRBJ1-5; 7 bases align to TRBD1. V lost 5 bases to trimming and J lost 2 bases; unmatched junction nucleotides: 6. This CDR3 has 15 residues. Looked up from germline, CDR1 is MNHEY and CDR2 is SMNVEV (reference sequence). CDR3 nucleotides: TGTGCCAGCAGTCCGAACAGGGGAGGCAATCAGCCCCAGCATTTT. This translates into CASSPNRGGNQPQHF.

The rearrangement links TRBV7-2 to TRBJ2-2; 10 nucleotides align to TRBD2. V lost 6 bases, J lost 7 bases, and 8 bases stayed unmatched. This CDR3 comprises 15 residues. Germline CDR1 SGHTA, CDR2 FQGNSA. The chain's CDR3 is CASRQLAGDSGELFF. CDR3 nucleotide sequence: TGTGCCAGCAGACAGCTAGCGGGAGATAGCGGGGAGCTGTTTTTT. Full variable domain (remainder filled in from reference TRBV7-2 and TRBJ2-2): GAGVSQSPSNKVTEKGKDVELRCDPISGHTALYWYRQSLGQGLEFLIYFQGNSAPDKSGLPSDRFSAERTGGSVSTLTIQRTQQEDSAVYLCASRQLAGDSGELFFGEGSRLTVL.

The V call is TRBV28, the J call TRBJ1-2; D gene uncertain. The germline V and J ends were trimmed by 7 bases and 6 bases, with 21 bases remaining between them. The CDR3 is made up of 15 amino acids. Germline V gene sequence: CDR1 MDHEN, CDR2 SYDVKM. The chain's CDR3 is CASTSRSEKPNGYTF. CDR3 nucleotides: TGTGCCAGCACCTCCCGTTCAGAGAAGCCGAATGGCTACACCTTC.

CDR3 in DNA: TGCGCCAGCAGCTTGTTCGGACAGGCCTACGAGCAGTACTTC. Its protein is CASSLFGQAYEQYF. The V gene is TRBV5-1, the J gene TRBJ2-7, with 7 bases fitting TRBD1. This CDR3 is built from 14 residues. J was trimmed by 2 bases and V by 1 base; bases with no gene match: 3. CDR1 is SGHRS and CDR2 is YFSETQ in the germline V gene. Variable domain in full (rest from reference TRBV5-1 and TRBJ2-7): KAGVTQTPRYLIKTRGQQVTLSCSPISGHRSVSWYQQTPGQGLQFLFEYFSETQRNKGNFPGRFSGRQFSNSRSEMNVSTLELGDSALYLCASSLFGQAYEQYFGPGTRLTVT.

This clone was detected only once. CDR3 nucleotide sequence: TGTGCCAGCAGCGTCGACGGAACCGCCGCCCGGATTTCTAATGAAAAACTGTTTTTT. This translates into CASSVDGTAARISNEKLFF. The genes are TRBV2 and TRBJ1-4, with D unresolved. The germline CDR1 and CDR2 sequences are SNHLY and FYNNEI. CDR3 length: 19 amino acids. V was shortened by 6 bases and J by 3 bases, with 26 bases between the two germline ends.

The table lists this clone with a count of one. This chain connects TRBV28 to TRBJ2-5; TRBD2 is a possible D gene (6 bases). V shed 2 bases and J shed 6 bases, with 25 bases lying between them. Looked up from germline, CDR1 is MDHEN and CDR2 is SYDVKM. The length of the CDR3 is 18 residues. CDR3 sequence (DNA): TGTGCCAGCAGTTTACGCATCCTCGGGACTCCCCTGGGAAAGACCCAGTACTTC. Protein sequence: CASSLRILGTPLGKTQYF.